The clone carrying this TCR beta chain was observed a handful of times. The V gene end was trimmed by 5 bases and the J gene end by 7 bases; junction bases not matched to a gene: 14. This CDR3 region has 16 residues. Per the germline V gene, CDR1 is SGHTA and CDR2 is FQGTGA. During active infection, Seattle patients enrolled and were then monitored through disease. The data are from a study of blood T cell repertoires in COVID-19. Study information: Some COVID-19 samples were acute and others convalescent; all came from the United States, Italy and Spain. From T cells, B-cell-depleted T cells, or PBMCs came the material, which was cDNA or gDNA.

Per the original methods: It was from reference gene primer amplification that nucleated cell counts were estimated. Only in-frame clones appear in the TCRdb table, and some are missing; sequencing was by immunoSEQ multiplex PCR. The V and J calls and clone size come from that table; D and trimming were worked out from the DNA. The sample has about 170,000 clones, around 90% seen once; the top ten hold under 0.65%. The sequenced sample was peripheral blood. The receptor's source is a man aged 60 to 75 with COVID-19, enrolled during active disease. The J gene is TRBJ2-1, the V gene TRBV7-3; 7 positions agree with TRBD1. The CDR3 nucleotides read TGTGCCAGCAGCACCTCCGGGACAGCCTACAAGAATGAGCAGTTCTTC. Translated: CASSTSGTAYKNEQFF.